This T cell receptor (beta chain) emerged from a study of shared clonotypes between healthy human individuals. Study-level background: Three CD4 naive, three CD4 memory, two CD8 naive and one CD8 memory plate were used per donor.

Trimming removed 4 bases from V and 5 bases from J; junction bases left unmatched: 8. The CDR3 is made up of 15 amino acids. The V gene's germline CDR1 is SGHRS and CDR2 YFSETQ. It was at deep level that the assay was run. The assay was immunoSEQ multiplex PCR, and TCRdb's table has in-frame clones only and misses some. The sample consists of millions of clones, approximately 94% of them appearing once. Study observations and caveats: It was only blood that was sampled, and tissue repertoires likely differ.

This clone was seen just once. Its target is unknown. This TCR came from a man between 18 and 35 years old in good health. V is TRBV5-1 and J is TRBJ2-5; 10 bases line up with TRBD1. Specimen: naive CD4+ T cells sorted from blood. The subset is: CD45RA+ positively selected. The CDR3 reads CASSRQGAGEETQYF. The CDR3 DNA reads TGCGCCAGCAGCCGACAGGGGGCAGGGGAGGAGACCCAGTACTTC.